This T cell receptor beta chain was identified during a study of T cells expressing NK-cell markers. Germline V gene lookup returns CDR1 ENHRY and CDR2 SYGVKD. The CDR3 is made up of 14 amino acids. TCRdb processed the 5' RACE reads again and assigns one entry to each CDR3 protein, with no DNA. Its table records approximately 420,000 distinct CDR3 sequences. The gene calls are TRBV10-3 and TRBJ2-5. The sequencing input was blood T cells: a sorted CD56 or NKG2C T cell subset, CD4+ or CD8+ T cells, or bulk PBMC T cells (not recorded which). The source is a woman in her fifties or sixties in good health. CDR3 amino acids: CAISESGYGETQYF.